This TCR beta chain emerged from a study of T cell responses to AZD1222 COVID-19 vaccine. The study's findings and limits: Of spike-specific TCRs, nearly half reportedly target regions left unmutated in variants. Donors were chiefly white British, with a greater number of females, and clonal diversity was perhaps underestimated. Spike was spanned by vaccine-associated CD4 TCRs, which were dominant at 160-218 and 743-854.

Assay used: immunoSEQ multiplex PCR; TCRdb lists only in-frame clones, some missing. The sample lists about 78,000 clones, approximately 90% occurring once. The CDR3 is made up of 14 amino acids. J gave up 14 bases and V 5 bases, and 17 bases lay outside the gene matches. From germline, CDR1 is LNHDA and CDR2 SQIVND (reference sequence). A word on this clone: Its antigen is still unknown.

Source: peripheral blood, taken 28 days after the second AZD1222 dose. The clonotype was recovered from an adult who received the AZD1222 COVID-19 vaccine. The chain carries TRBV19 and TRBJ1-2, with 7 nucleotides matching TRBD1. The CDR3 DNA is TGTGCCAGTAGTCAAAACCGGGACAGACCTTCGGGGACCTTC. Its protein product is CASSQNRDRPSGTF.